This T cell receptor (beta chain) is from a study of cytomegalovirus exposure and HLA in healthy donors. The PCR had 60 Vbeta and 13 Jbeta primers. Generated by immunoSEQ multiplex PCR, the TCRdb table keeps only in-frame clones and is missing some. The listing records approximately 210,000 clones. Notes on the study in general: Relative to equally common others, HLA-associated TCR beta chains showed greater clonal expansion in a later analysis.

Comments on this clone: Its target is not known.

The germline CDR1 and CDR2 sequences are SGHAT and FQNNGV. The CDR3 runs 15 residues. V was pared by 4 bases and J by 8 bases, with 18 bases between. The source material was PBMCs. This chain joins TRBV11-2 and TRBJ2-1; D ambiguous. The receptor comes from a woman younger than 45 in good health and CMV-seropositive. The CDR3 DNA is TGTGCCAGCAGCTCCTTGATCTGGAGACGCCATGAGCAGTTCTTC. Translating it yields CASSSLIWRRHEQFF. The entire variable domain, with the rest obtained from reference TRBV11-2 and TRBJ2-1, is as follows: EAGVAQSPRYKIIEKRQSVAFWCNPISGHATLYWYQQILGQGPKLLIQFQNNGVVDDSQLPKDRFSAERLKGVDSTLKIQPAKLEDSAVYLCASSSLIWRRHEQFFGPGTRLTVL.